One and the same sample provided the 5 T cell receptor beta chains below, sequenced in a study of T cell responses to AZD1222 COVID-19 vaccine. TCRdb's copy holds only in-frame clones and misses some; the assay was immunoSEQ multiplex PCR. This sample carries under 130,000 clones, 88% of them seen once, and the ten largest clones take around 8.4%. Sample: peripheral blood, taken on day 0 of AZD1222 vaccination. Receptors were obtained from an adult in good health.

This chain connects TRBV7-9 to TRBJ1-2, with D perhaps matching TRBD1 (5 bases). Per the germline V gene, CDR1 is SEHNR and CDR2 is FQNEAQ (reference sequence). The length of the CDR3 is 12 residues. Trimming stripped 5 bases from V and 4 bases from J, with 8 bases between. For the CDR3, the DNA is TGTGCCAGCAGCCCTGACAGCTATGGCTACACCTTC. Its translation: CASSPDSYGYTF.

Note on this clone: Mismatch with germline at one junction end may stem from a read error. The chain's CDR3 is CASCLVGAQETQYF. DNA of the CDR3: TGTGCCAGCTGCTTGGTGGGGGCCCAAGAGACCCAGTACTTC. The V gene is TRBV5-6, the J gene TRBJ2-5; TRBD1 is a possible D gene (6 bases). The germline gives CDR1 SGHDT, CDR2 YYEEEE. The CDR3 has 14 residues.

The J gene is TRBJ1-5, the V gene TRBV28, with D possibly TRBD1 on 5 matching bases. CDR1 and CDR2 (germline): MDHEN, SYDVKM. V was cut by 8 bases and J by 2 bases, with 10 bases left in between. The CDR3 spans 13 residues. In nucleotides, the CDR3 is TGTGCCAGCGCCCAGGGTGGCAATCAGCCCCAGCATTTT. Translated: CASAQGGNQPQHF.

The rearrangement links TRBV19 to TRBJ2-3, with a weak D call TRBD2 (6 bases). Deletions cut 6 bases from V and 2 bases from J, with 9 bases between. CDR1 is LNHDA and CDR2 is SQIVND in the germline V gene (reference sequence). This CDR3 contains 13 residues. The CDR3, as DNA: TGTGCCAGTAGGACTAGTACCACAGATACGCAGTATTTT. It yields the protein CASRTSTTDTQYF.

This rearrangement joins TRBV7-9 to TRBJ2-1, with D perhaps given as TRBD1 or TRBD2 (5 bases each). V was pared by 5 bases and J by 4 bases, with 18 bases between. Per the germline V gene, CDR1 is SEHNR and CDR2 is FQNEAQ (reference sequence). The CDR3 has 16 residues. Written as DNA, the CDR3 is TGTGCCAGCAGCGCCACCGGGACCCTTTTATACAATGAGCAGTTCTTC. Amino acids: CASSATGTLLYNEQFF.